A single T cell receptor beta chain is shown here with its context. In germline, CDR1 is SGDLS, CDR2 YYNGEE. Trimming stripped 0 bases from V and 0 bases from J, with 19 bases between. The CDR3 sequence is 19 residues long. This record belongs to a study of control samples from healthy donors and cancer patients. Here immunoSEQ multiplex PCR was the method, and the copy in TCRdb shows in-frame clones only, minus some. The data show about 60,000 clones, roughly nine tenths seen once. The sequence came from a man in his forties or fifties with colorectal cancer. Sequencing was performed on PBMCs. V is TRBV9 and J is TRBJ2-4; no reliable D call. DNA of the CDR3: TGTGCCAGCAGCGTAGATCTTCGCTGTGCCCTAATAGCCAAAAACATTCAGTACTTC. As protein: CASSVDLRCALIAKNIQYF.